One T cell receptor beta chain is described in this entry. The entry originates in a study of blood T cell repertoires in COVID-19. Produced via immunoSEQ multiplex PCR; TCRdb's table is partial and in-frame only. The sample lists 200,000 to 250,000 clones, about 91% occurring once. The CDR3 loop spans 14 amino acids. V lost 3 bases to trimming and J lost 5 bases, with 13 bases between them. Germline V gene data show CDR1 as MNHEY and CDR2 as SMNVEV (reference sequence). The chain links TRBV27 to TRBJ2-5; a possible D gene is TRBD2 (6 bases). This sequence was found in a woman aged 50 to 60 with acute COVID-19. Sequencing input: PBMCs or T cells enriched from blood (not recorded which). The CDR3 DNA reads TGTGCCAGCAGTTTGACTAGAAGGATGGAGACCCAGTACTTC. It translates to CASSLTRRMETQYF.